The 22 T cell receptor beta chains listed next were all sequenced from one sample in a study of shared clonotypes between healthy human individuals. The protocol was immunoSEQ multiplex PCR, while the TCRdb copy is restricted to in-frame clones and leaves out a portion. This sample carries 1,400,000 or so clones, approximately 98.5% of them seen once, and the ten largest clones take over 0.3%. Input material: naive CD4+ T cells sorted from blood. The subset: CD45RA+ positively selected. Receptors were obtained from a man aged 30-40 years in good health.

CDR3 DNA: TGTGCCAGCAGCTTAGGGGCCCTTAACTATGGCTACACCTTC. Protein sequence: CASSLGALNYGYTF. The chain uses TRBV7-8 and TRBJ1-2; D gene uncertain. The CDR3 is 14 amino acids. Trimming took off 1 base at V and 1 base at J, with 7 bases between the two ends. Germline CDR1 SGHVS, CDR2 FQNEAQ.

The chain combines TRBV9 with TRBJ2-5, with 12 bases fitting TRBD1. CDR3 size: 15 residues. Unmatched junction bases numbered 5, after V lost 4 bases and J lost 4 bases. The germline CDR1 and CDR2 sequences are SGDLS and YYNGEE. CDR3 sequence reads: CASSLGQGAGETQYF. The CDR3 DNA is TGTGCCAGCAGCTTGGGACAGGGGGCTGGAGAGACCCAGTACTTC.

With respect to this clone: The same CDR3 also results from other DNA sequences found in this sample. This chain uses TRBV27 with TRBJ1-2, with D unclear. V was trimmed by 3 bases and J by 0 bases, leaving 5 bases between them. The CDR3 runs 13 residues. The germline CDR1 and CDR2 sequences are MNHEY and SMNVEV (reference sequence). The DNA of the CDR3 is TGTGCCAGCAGTTTGTCAGCTAACTATGGCTACACCTTC. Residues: CASSLSANYGYTF.

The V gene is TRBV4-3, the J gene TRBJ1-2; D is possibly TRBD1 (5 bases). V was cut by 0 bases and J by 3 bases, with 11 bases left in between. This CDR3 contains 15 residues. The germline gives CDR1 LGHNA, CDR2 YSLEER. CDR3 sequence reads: CASSQESRGDYGYTF. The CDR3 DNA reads TGCGCCAGCAGCCAAGAAAGTAGGGGAGACTATGGCTACACCTTC.

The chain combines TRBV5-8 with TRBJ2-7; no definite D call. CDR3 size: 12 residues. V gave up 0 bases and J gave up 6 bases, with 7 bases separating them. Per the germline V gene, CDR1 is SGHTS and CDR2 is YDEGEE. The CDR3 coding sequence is TGTGCCAGCAGCTTGGTAGGGCCCGAGCAGTACTTC. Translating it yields CASSLVGPEQYF.

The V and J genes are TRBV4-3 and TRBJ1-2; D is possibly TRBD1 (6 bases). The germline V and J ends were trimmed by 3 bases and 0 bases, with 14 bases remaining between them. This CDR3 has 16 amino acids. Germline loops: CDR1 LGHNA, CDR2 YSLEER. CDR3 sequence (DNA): TGCGCCAGCAGCCATTTACTCGGACAGACTAACTATGGCTACACCTTC. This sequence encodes CASSHLLGQTNYGYTF.

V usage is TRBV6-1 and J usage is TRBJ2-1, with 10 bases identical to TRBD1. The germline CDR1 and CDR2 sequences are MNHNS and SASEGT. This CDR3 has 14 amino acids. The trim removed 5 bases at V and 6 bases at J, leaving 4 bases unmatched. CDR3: CASSRDRGRNEQFF. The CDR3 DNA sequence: TGTGCCAGCAGTCGGGACAGGGGCCGCAATGAGCAGTTCTTC.

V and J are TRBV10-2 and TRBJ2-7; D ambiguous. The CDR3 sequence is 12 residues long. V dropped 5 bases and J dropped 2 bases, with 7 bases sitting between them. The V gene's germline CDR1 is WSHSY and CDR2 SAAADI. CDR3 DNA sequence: TGCGCCAGCAGTTCCCCGGCCTACGAGCAGTACTTC. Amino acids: CASSSPAYEQYF.

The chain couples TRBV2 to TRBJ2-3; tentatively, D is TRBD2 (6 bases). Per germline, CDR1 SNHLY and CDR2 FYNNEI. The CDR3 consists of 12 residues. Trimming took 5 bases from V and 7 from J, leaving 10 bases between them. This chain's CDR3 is CASSPRDYTQYF. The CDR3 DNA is TGTGCCAGCAGTCCCAGGGACTATACGCAGTATTTT.

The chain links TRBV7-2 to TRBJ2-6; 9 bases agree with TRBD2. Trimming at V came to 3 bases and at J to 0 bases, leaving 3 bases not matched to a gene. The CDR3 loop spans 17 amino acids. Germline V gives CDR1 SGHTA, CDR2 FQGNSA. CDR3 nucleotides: TGTGCCAGCAGCTTGCTAGCGGGGACCTCTGGGGCCAACGTCCTGACTTTC. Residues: CASSLLAGTSGANVLTF.

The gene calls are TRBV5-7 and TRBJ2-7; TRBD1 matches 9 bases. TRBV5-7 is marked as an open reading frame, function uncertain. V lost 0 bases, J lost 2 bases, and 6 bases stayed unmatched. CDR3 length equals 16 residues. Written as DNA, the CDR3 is TGTGCCAGCAGCTTGGGTCCCGGGACAGGGACCTACGAGCAGTACTTC. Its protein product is CASSLGPGTGTYEQYF.

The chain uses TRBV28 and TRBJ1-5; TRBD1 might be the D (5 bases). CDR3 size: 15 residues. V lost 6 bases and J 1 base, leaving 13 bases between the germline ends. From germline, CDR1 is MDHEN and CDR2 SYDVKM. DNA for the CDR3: TGTGCCAGCAGCCGCGGGGGTTGGAGCAATCAGCCCCAGCATTTT. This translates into CASSRGGWSNQPQHF.

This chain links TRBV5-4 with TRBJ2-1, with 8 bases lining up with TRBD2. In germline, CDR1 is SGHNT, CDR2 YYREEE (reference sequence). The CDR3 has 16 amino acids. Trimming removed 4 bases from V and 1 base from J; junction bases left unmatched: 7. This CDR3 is CASSRLTSGSYNEQFF. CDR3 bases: TGTGCCAGCAGCAGACTTACTAGCGGATCCTACAATGAGCAGTTCTTC. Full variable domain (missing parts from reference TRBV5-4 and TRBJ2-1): ETGVTQSPTHLIKTRGQQVTLRCSSQSGHNTVSWYQQALGQGPQFIFQYYREEENGRGNFPPRFSGLQFPNYSSELNVNALELDDSALYLCASSRLTSGSYNEQFFGPGTRLTVL.

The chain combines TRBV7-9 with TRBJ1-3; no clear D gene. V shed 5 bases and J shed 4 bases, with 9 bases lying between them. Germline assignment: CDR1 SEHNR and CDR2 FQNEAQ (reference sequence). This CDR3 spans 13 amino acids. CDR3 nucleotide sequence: TGTGCCAGCAGCCTCCCGGCCGGAAACACCATATATTTT. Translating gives CASSLPAGNTIYF.

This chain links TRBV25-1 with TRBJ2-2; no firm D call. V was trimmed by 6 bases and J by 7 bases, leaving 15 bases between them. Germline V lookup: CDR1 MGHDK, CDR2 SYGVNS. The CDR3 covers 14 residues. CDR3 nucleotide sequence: TGTGCCAGCAGCGTCGGTCCTCCGGGCGGGGAGCTGTTTTTT. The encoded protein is CASSVGPPGGELFF.

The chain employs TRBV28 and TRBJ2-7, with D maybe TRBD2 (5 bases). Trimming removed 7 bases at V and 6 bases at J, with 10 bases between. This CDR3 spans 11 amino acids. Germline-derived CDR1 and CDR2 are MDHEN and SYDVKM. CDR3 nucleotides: TGTGCCAGCATGAGCGGCCCCGAGCAGTACTTC. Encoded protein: CASMSGPEQYF.

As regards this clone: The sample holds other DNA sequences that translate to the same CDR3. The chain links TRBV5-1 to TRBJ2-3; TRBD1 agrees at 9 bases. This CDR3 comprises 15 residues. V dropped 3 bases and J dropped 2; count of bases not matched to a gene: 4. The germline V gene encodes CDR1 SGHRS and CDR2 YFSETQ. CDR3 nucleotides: TGCGCCAGCAGCTCGGGACAGGGACCCACAGATACGCAGTATTTT. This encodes CASSSGQGPTDTQYF.

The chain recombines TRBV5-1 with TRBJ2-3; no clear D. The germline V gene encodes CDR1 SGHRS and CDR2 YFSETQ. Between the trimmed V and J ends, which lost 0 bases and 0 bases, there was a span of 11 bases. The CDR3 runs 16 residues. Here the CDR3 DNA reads TGCGCCAGCAGCTTGGGGGTATTTTCTAGCACAGATACGCAGTATTTT. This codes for CASSLGVFSSTDTQYF.

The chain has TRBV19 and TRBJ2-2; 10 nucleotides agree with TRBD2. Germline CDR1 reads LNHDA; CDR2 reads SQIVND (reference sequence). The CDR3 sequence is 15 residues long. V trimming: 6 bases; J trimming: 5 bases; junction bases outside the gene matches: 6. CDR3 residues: CASSPSGSATGELFF. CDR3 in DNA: TGTGCCAGTAGCCCTAGCGGGAGCGCTACCGGGGAGCTGTTTTTT.

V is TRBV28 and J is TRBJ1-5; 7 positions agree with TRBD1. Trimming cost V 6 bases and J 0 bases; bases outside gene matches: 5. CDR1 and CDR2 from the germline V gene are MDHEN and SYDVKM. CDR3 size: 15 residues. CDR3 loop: CASRRQGRSNQPQHF. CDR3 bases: TGTGCCAGCAGAAGACAGGGTCGTAGCAATCAGCCCCAGCATTTT.

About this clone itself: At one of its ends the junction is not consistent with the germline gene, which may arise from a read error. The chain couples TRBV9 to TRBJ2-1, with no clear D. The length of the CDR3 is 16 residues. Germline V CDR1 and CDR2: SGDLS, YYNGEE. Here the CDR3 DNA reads TGTGCCAGCAGCCCTCATGTGGAGATGCTAGACAATGATCAGTTCTTC. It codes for CASSPHVEMLDNDQFF.

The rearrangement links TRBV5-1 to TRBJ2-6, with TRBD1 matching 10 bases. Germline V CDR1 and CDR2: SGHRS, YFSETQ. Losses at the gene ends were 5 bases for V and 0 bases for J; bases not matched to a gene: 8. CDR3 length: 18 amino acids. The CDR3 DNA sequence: TGCGCCAGCAGTTCTCCGGGACAGGGGTCCTCTGGGGCCAACGTCCTGACTTTC. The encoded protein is CASSSPGQGSSGANVLTF.